Each of the 27 T cell receptor beta chains below was sequenced from the same sample in a study of shared clonotypes between healthy human individuals. Assay used: immunoSEQ multiplex PCR; TCRdb lists only in-frame clones, some missing. The sample holds 2.3 million or so clones, more than 85% seen once. Sequenced: naive CD4+ T cells from PBMCs. Subset described: CD45RA+ positively selected. The receptors were gathered from a man aged 18 to 35 in good health. Some clones in this sample may be carry-over from other donors' samples.

This clone was recorded a few times. Other DNA sequences within the sample encode an identical CDR3. The V gene is TRBV5-4, the J gene TRBJ2-3; no clear D. The CDR3 spans 13 residues. V dropped 0 bases and J dropped 1 base, with 3 bases sitting between them. Germline V lookup: CDR1 SGHNT, CDR2 YYREEE (reference sequence). The CDR3 coding sequence is TGTGCCAGCAGCTTGGCGGGCACAGATACGCAGTATTTT. This translates into CASSLAGTDTQYF.

This rearrangement joins TRBV19 to TRBJ1-5, with 8 bases fitting TRBD1. The CDR3 loop spans 16 amino acids. V gave up 6 bases and J gave up 2 bases; unmatched junction bases: 9. Germline values: CDR1 LNHDA, CDR2 SQIVND (reference sequence). CDR3 nucleotide sequence: TGTGCCAGTAGCCCCAAGACAGGGGCCGGCAATCAGCCCCAGCATTTT. Its protein is CASSPKTGAGNQPQHF.

The rearrangement joins TRBV7-8 to TRBJ2-2; D gene unclear. Germline lookup yields CDR1 SGHVS and CDR2 FQNEAQ. The CDR3 sequence is 13 residues long. V was pared by 1 base and J by 1 base, with 1 base between. This CDR3 reads CASSLENTGELFF. DNA for the CDR3: TGTGCCAGCAGCTTAGAGAACACCGGGGAGCTGTTTTTT.

The gene calls are TRBV27 and TRBJ2-3; D might be TRBD2 (5 bases). V dropped 5 bases and J dropped 2 bases, with 11 bases sitting between them. Germline V gene data show CDR1 as MNHEY and CDR2 as SMNVEV (reference sequence). The CDR3 consists of 14 residues. In DNA, the CDR3 is TGTGCCAGCAGTGCTCAGCGGTACACAGATACGCAGTATTTT. The encoded protein is CASSAQRYTDTQYF.

CDR3 DNA sequence: TGTGCCAGCAGCCGTGAAGGGGGCGGCTATGGCTACACCTTC. Its protein product is CASSREGGGYGYTF. The chain uses TRBV11-2 and TRBJ1-2; TRBD1 aligns across 7 bases. The CDR3 runs to 14 residues. Germline-derived CDR1 and CDR2 are SGHAT and FQNNGV. The junction had 7 bases not matched to a gene; V was cut back by 5 bases and J by 4 bases.

V gene TRBV28 combines with J gene TRBJ2-3; 14 nucleotides align to TRBD2. The length of the CDR3 is 18 residues. Germline assignment: CDR1 MDHEN and CDR2 SYDVKM. V was pared by 5 bases and J by 1 base, with 8 bases of the junction left unmatched. The CDR3 reads CASSPSGGLAGGTDTQYF. The DNA of the CDR3 is TGTGCCAGCAGTCCCTCCGGGGGACTAGCGGGGGGCACAGATACGCAGTATTTT.

The chain is built from TRBV4-2 and TRBJ1-4; no clear D gene. Germline assignment: CDR1 LGHNA and CDR2 YNFKEQ. The CDR3 has 15 amino acids. The V end lost 3 bases, the J end lost 0 bases, and 8 bases lay between the germline ends. The CDR3 DNA sequence: TGTGCCAGCAGCCACGAAGATGCAACTAATGAAAAACTGTTTTTT. Its translation: CASSHEDATNEKLFF.

The CDR3 sequence: CASSYRDYNEQFF. The CDR3 DNA is TGTGCCAGCAGTTATCGGGACTACAATGAGCAGTTCTTC. The chain has TRBV28 and TRBJ2-1; maybe TRBD2 (5 bases). Trimming took 4 bases from V and 3 from J, leaving 7 bases between them. CDR3 length: 13 amino acids. CDR1 is MDHEN, CDR2 SYDVKM, per germline.

The chain joins TRBV28 to TRBJ2-1; no clear D gene. This CDR3 spans 13 amino acids. V was shortened by 5 bases and J by 10 bases, with 15 bases between the two germline ends. CDR1 and CDR2 (germline): MDHEN, SYDVKM. CDR3 bases: TGTGCCAGCAGTCCGGATGTTCCGGAAGAGCAGTTCTTC. Translating it yields CASSPDVPEEQFF.

The CDR3 spells CASSLRQRSSYNEQFF. CDR3 nucleotides: TGCGCCAGCAGCTTGCGACAGAGAAGCTCCTACAATGAGCAGTTCTTC. V is TRBV5-1 and J is TRBJ2-1, with D possibly matching TRBD1 (5 bases). This CDR3 is built from 16 residues. V lost 1 base and J 0 bases, leaving 11 bases between the germline ends. The germline CDR1 and CDR2 sequences are SGHRS and YFSETQ.

J is TRBJ2-1 and V is TRBV6-1, with 10 positions matching TRBD1. With V trimmed by 4 bases and J by 6 bases, 3 bases remained unmatched. CDR1 is MNHNS and CDR2 is SASEGT in the germline V gene. The CDR3 runs to 14 residues. The DNA of the CDR3 is TGTGCCAGCAGTGCCGGGACAGGGGTCAATGAGCAGTTCTTC. Protein product: CASSAGTGVNEQFF.

CDR3 in DNA: TGTGCCAGCCACGGTTGGGACAGATCCTACGAGCAGTACTTC. Amino acids: CASHGWDRSYEQYF. The rearrangement uses TRBV28 and TRBJ2-7; 7 bases are shared with TRBD1. This CDR3 region has 14 residues. From germline, CDR1 is MDHEN and CDR2 SYDVKM. J gave up 1 base and V 8 bases, and 8 bases lay outside the gene matches.

This chain connects TRBV10-1 to TRBJ2-3; 9 nucleotides align to TRBD1. J was trimmed by 3 bases and V by 6 bases; bases with no gene match: 4. The germline V gene encodes CDR1 WNHNN and CDR2 SYGVQD (reference sequence). This CDR3 region has 14 residues. CDR3 protein: CASRRDRATDTQYF. The CDR3 bases are TGCGCCAGCAGGAGGGACAGGGCTACAGATACGCAGTATTTT.

This clone was seen only a few times. This chain uses TRBV5-1 with TRBJ1-1, with TRBD1 as a possible D gene (5 bases). CDR1 and CDR2 (germline): SGHRS, YFSETQ. The CDR3 spans 14 residues. The V end was cut by 4 bases, the J end by 1 base, with 11 bases between. DNA of the CDR3: TGCGCCAGCAGCCGGGACGTTGGGAACACTGAAGCTTTCTTT. Residues: CASSRDVGNTEAFF.

The chain links TRBV28 to TRBJ2-7; no clear D. V was clipped by 4 bases and J by 2 bases, with 12 bases between them. Looked up from germline, CDR1 is MDHEN and CDR2 is SYDVKM. This CDR3 is built from 14 residues. CDR3 nucleotides: TGTGCCAGCAGTTCCCGCGGCCTAACCTACGAGCAGTACTTC. Amino acid sequence: CASSSRGLTYEQYF. Variable domain in full (rest from reference TRBV28 and TRBJ2-7): DVKVTQSSRYLVKRTGEKVFLECVQDMDHENMFWYRQDPGLGLRLIYFSYDVKMKEKGDIPEGYSVSREKKERFSLILESASTNQTSMYLCASSSRGLTYEQYFGPGTRLTVT.

The chain uses TRBV27 and TRBJ2-6; D not certain. Germline V CDR1 and CDR2: MNHEY, SMNVEV (reference sequence). The CDR3 contains 16 residues. V lost 5 bases and J lost 2, with 13 bases in between. CDR3 in amino acids: CASSPPRATGANVLTF. The CDR3 nucleotides read TGTGCCAGCAGTCCGCCCCGGGCAACTGGGGCCAACGTCCTGACTTTC.

The table lists this clone with a count of one. This rearrangement joins TRBV5-1 to TRBJ2-3; D unresolved. This CDR3 comprises 14 residues. Germline CDR1 is SGHRS and CDR2 is YFSETQ. V lost 3 bases to trimming and J lost 3 bases, with 11 bases between them. CDR3 region: CASSSVLGTDTQYF. The CDR3 DNA reads TGCGCCAGCAGCTCCGTGTTAGGAACAGATACGCAGTATTTT.

CDR3 coding DNA: TGCGCCAGCAGCCAAGATCCCACAGGGGGCCCGAACACTGAAGCTTTCTTT. Amino acids: CASSQDPTGGPNTEAFF. The chain uses TRBV4-1 and TRBJ1-1, with 9 nucleotides matching TRBD1. V was clipped by 0 bases and J by 1 base; unmatched bases: 6. CDR3 length: 17 amino acids. Per germline, CDR1 MGHRA and CDR2 YSYEKL.

The V and J genes are TRBV7-3 and TRBJ2-5; no clear D. There are 15 residues in the CDR3. The V gene's germline CDR1 is SGHTA and CDR2 FQGTGA. Trimming shortened V by 4 bases and J by 5 bases, and 17 bases separated the two germline ends. CDR3 sequence reads: CASSSSPGLLETQYF. In DNA form, the CDR3 reads TGTGCCAGCAGCTCCTCTCCTGGGCTTCTGGAGACCCAGTACTTC.

This chain uses TRBV4-1 with TRBJ2-3; the D is unclear. This CDR3 spans 14 amino acids. Germline V lookup: CDR1 MGHRA, CDR2 YSYEKL. Trimming removed 1 base at V and 0 bases at J, with 5 bases between. This CDR3 reads CASSQGSSTDTQYF. Here the CDR3 DNA reads TGCGCCAGCAGCCAAGGGAGTAGCACAGATACGCAGTATTTT.

The V call is TRBV5-1, the J call TRBJ2-7, with D possibly being TRBD2 (6 bases). Deletions cut 7 bases from V and 2 bases from J, with 19 bases between. The CDR3 length is 15 residues. The germline CDR1 and CDR2 sequences are SGHRS and YFSETQ. The CDR3 sequence: CASALQTRGTYEQYF. CDR3 DNA: TGCGCCAGCGCGTTACAAACACGGGGGACCTACGAGCAGTACTTC.

The chain carries TRBV2 and TRBJ1-3, with D tentatively TRBD1 (5 bases). Germline CDR1 and CDR2: SNHLY and FYNNEI. CDR3 length: 15 residues. Trimming shortened V by 6 bases and J by 4 bases, and 16 bases separated the two germline ends. CDR3 residues: CASSGAGGHGNTIYF. The CDR3, as DNA: TGTGCCAGCAGCGGAGCGGGGGGTCACGGAAACACCATATATTTT. Full variable domain (rest looked up from reference TRBV2 and TRBJ1-3): EPEVTQTPSHQVTQMGQEVILRCVPISNHLYFYWYRQILGQKVEFLVSFYNNEISEKSEIFDDQFSVERPDGSNFTLKIRSTKLEDSAMYFCASSGAGGHGNTIYFGEGSWLTVV.

CDR3 loop: CASTTNRVVTDTQYF. The CDR3 DNA sequence: TGCGCCAGCACTACGAACAGGGTAGTTACAGATACGCAGTATTTT. The chain is built from TRBV5-1 and TRBJ2-3, with D possibly being TRBD1 (6 bases). V was cut by 6 bases and J by 3 bases, with 17 bases left in between. CDR3 length: 15 amino acids. Germline V gene data show CDR1 as SGHRS and CDR2 as YFSETQ.

The rearrangement links TRBV9 to TRBJ2-1; no clear D. Germline V gene sequence: CDR1 SGDLS, CDR2 YYNGEE. This CDR3 comprises 15 residues. Trimming cost V 3 bases and J 6 bases, with 16 bases left between them. CDR3 in amino acids: CASSADIGRVNEQFF. CDR3 coding DNA: TGTGCCAGCAGCGCCGACATAGGACGGGTCAATGAGCAGTTCTTC.

This chain uses TRBV19 with TRBJ2-5; the match to TRBD2 covers 11 bases. CDR3 length: 15 residues. V lost 5 bases to trimming and J lost 4 bases; unmatched junction nucleotides: 6. Looked up from germline, CDR1 is LNHDA and CDR2 is SQIVND (reference sequence). The CDR3: CASSHIAGGRETQYF. The CDR3 DNA reads TGTGCCAGTAGTCATATAGCGGGAGGGAGAGAGACCCAGTACTTC.

The V and J genes are TRBV28 and TRBJ1-4; D remains unclear. This CDR3 is built from 15 residues. Germline CDR1 and CDR2: MDHEN and SYDVKM. With 3 bases removed from V and 3 bases from J, the gap between germline ends came to 11 bases. The DNA of the CDR3 is TGTGCCAGCAGTTTCCGAAGGAAGGCTAATGAAAAACTGTTTTTT. Translation: CASSFRRKANEKLFF.

On this clone itself: Other DNA sequences in the sample encode the same CDR3. The chain links TRBV28 to TRBJ2-3; D not resolved. The CDR3 extends over 12 amino acids. The V gene lost 5 bases and the J gene lost 2 bases, with 5 bases spanning the gap. Germline values: CDR1 MDHEN, CDR2 SYDVKM. CDR3 amino acids: CASSPYTDTQYF. The CDR3 DNA reads TGTGCCAGCAGTCCGTACACAGATACGCAGTATTTT.